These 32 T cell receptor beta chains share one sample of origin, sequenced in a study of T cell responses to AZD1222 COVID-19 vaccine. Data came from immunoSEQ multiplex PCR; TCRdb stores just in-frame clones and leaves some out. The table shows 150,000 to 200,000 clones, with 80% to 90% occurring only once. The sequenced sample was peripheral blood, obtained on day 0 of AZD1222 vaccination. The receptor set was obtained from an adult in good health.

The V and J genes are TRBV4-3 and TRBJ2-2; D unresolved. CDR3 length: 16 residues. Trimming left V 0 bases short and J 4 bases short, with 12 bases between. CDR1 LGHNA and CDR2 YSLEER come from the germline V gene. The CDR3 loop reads CASSQEGNTRTGELFF. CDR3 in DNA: TGCGCCAGCAGCCAAGAGGGTAACACCCGCACCGGGGAGCTGTTTTTT.

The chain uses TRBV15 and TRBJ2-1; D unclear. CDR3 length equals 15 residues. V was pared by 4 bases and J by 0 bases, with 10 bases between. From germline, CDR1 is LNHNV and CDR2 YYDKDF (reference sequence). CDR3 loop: CATSMSRTSYNEQFF. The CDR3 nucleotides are TGTGCCACCAGCATGTCTAGAACCTCCTACAATGAGCAGTTCTTC.

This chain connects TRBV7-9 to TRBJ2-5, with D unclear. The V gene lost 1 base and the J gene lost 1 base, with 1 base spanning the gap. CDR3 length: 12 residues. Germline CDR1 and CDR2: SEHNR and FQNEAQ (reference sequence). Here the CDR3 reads CASSLVQETQYF. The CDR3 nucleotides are TGTGCCAGCAGCTTAGTCCAAGAGACCCAGTACTTC.

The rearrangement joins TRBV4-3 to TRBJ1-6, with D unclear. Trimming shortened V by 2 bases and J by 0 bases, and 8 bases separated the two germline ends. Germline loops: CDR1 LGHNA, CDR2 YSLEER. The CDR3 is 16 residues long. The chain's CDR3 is CASSQSLGSYNSPLHF. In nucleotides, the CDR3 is TGCGCCAGCAGCCAATCCCTTGGCTCCTATAATTCACCCCTCCACTTT.

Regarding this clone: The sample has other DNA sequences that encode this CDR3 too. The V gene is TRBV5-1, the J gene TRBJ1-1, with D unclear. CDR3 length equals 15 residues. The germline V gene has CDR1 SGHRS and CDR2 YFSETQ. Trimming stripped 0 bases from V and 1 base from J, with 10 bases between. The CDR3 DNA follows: TGCGCCAGCAGCTTGGAAGTCTTGGGGAACACTGAAGCTTTCTTT. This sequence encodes CASSLEVLGNTEAFF.

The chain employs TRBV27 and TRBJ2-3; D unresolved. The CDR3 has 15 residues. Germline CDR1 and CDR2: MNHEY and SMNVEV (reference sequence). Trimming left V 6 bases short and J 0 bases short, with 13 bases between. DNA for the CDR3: TGTGCCAGCAGCTCTCCGACGTATAGCACAGATACGCAGTATTTT. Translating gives CASSSPTYSTDTQYF.

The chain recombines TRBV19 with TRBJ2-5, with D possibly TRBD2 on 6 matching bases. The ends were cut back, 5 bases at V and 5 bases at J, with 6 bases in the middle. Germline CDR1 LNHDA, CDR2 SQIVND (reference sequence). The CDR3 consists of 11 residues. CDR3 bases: TGTGCCAGTAGTGCGGGGGAGACCCAGTACTTC. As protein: CASSAGETQYF. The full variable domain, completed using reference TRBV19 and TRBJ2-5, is DGGITQSPKYLFRKEGQNVTLSCEQNLNHDAMYWYRQDPGQGLRLIYYSQIVNDFQKGDIAEGYSVSREKKESFPLTVTSAQKNPTAFYLCASSAGETQYFGPGTRLLVL.

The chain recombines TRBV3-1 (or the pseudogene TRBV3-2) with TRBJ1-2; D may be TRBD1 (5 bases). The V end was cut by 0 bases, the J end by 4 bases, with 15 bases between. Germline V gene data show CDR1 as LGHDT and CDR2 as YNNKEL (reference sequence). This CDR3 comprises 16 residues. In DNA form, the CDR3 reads TGTGCCAGCAGCCAAGAGGGGCGGGAATCGGGCTATGGCTACACCTTC. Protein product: CASSQEGRESGYGYTF.

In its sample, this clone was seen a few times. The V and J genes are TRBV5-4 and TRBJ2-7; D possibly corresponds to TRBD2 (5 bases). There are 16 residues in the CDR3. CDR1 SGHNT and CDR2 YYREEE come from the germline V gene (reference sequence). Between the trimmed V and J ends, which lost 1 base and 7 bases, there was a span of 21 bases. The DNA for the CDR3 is TGTGCCAGCAGCTTGTATGGAGGCCTCAGCTACGTAGAGCAGTACTTC. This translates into CASSLYGGLSYVEQYF.

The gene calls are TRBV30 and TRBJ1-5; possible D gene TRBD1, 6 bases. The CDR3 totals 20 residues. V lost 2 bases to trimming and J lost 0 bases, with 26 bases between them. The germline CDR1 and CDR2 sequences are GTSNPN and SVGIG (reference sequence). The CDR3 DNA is TGTGCCTGGAGTATATACTTACCCTGGACAGAAGAAAATAGCAATCAGCCCCAGCATTTT. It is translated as CAWSIYLPWTEENSNQPQHF.

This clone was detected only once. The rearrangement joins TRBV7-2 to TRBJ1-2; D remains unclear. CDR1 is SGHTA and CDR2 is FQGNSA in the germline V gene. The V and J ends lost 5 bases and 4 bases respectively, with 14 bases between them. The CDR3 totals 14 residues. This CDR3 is CASSLYMGSYGYTF. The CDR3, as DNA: TGTGCCAGCAGCCTGTATATGGGGAGCTATGGCTACACCTTC.

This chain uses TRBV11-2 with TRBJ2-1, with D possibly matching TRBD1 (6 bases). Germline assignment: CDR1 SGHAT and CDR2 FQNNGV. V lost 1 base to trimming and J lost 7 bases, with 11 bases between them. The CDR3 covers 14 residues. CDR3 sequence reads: CASSLGGLRNEQFF. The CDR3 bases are TGTGCCAGCAGCTTAGGGGGGCTTCGAAATGAGCAGTTCTTC.

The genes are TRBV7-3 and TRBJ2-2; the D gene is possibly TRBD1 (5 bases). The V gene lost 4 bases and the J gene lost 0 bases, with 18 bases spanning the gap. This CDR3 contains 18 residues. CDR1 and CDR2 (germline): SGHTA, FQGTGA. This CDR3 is CASSSKGLGNTNTGELFF. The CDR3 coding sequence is TGTGCCAGCAGCTCAAAGGGGTTAGGGAATACGAACACCGGGGAGCTGTTTTTT.

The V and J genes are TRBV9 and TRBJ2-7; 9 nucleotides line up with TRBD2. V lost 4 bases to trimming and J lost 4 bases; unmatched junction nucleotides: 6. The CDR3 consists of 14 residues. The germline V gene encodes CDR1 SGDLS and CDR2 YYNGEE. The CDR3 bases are TGTGCCAGCAGCAGACTAGCGGCCGCTTACGAGCAGTACTTC. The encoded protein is CASSRLAAAYEQYF.

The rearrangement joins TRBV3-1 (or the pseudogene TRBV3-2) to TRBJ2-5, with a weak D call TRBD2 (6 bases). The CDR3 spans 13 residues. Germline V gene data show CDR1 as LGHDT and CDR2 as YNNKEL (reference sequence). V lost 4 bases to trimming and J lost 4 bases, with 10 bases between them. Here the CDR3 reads CASSPSDPETQYF. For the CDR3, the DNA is TGTGCCAGCAGCCCTAGCGACCCAGAGACCCAGTACTTC.

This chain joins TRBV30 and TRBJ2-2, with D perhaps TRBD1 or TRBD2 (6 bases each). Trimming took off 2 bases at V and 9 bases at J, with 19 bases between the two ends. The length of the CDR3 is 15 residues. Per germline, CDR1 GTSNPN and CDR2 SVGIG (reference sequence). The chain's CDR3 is CAWSREGGGSRELFF. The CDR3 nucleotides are TGTGCCTGGAGTCGAGAGGGGGGCGGGTCGAGGGAGCTGTTTTTT.

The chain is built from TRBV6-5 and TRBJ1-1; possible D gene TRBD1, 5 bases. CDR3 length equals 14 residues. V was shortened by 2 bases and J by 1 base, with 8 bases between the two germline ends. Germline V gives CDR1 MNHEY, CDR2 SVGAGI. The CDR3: CASSYAGGNTEAFF. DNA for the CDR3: TGTGCCAGCAGTTACGCGGGGGGGAACACTGAAGCTTTCTTT.

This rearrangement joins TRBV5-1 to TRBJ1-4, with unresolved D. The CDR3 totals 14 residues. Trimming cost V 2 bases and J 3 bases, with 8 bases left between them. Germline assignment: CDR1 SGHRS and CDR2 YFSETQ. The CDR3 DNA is TGCGCCAGCAGCTTCCTCCCAGCTAATGAAAAACTGTTTTTT. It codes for CASSFLPANEKLFF.

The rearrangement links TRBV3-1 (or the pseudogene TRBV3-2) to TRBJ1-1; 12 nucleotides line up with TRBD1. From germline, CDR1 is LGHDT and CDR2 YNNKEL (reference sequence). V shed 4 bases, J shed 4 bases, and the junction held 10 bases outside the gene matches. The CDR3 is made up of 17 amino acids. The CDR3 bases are TGTGCCAGCAGCCTCGCCCGGGACAGGGGGCGAGGCACTGAAGCTTTCTTT. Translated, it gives CASSLARDRGRGTEAFF.

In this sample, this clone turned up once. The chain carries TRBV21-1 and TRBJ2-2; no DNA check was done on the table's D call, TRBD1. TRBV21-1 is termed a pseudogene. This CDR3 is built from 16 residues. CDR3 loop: CASSKTGTGYTGELFF. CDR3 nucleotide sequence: TGTGCCAGCAGCAAAACCGGGACAGGGTACACCGGGGAGCTGTTTTTT.

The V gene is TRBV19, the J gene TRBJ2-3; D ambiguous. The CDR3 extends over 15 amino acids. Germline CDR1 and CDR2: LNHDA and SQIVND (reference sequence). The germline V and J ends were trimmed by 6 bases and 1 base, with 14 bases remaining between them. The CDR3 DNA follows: TGTGCCAGTAGCCAAAGCCACGTGGGCACAGATACGCAGTATTTT. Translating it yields CASSQSHVGTDTQYF.

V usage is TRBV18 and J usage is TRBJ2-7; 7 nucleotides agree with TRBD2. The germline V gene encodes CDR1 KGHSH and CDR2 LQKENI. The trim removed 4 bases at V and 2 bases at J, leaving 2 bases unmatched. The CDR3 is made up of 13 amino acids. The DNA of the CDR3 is TGTGCCAGCTCACTAAGCGGGACCTACGAGCAGTACTTC. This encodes CASSLSGTYEQYF. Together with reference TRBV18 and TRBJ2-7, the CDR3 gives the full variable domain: NAGVMQNPRHLVRRRGQEARLRCSPMKGHSHVYWYRQLPEEGLKFMVYLQKENIIDESGMPKERFSAEFPKEGPSILRIQQVVRGDSAAYFCASSLSGTYEQYFGPGTRLTVT.

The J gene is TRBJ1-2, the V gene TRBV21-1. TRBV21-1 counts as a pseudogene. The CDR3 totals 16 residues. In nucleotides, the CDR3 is TGTGCCAGCAGCCCCCCCGGACGTATAACCAACTATGGCTACACCTTC. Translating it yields CASSPPGRITNYGYTF.

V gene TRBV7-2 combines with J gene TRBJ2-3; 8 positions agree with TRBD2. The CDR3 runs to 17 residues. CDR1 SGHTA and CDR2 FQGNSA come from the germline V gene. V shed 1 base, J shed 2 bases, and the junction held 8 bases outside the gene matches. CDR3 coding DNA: TGTGCCAGCAGCTTAGGAAGGGGACTAGAATACACAGATACGCAGTATTTT. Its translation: CASSLGRGLEYTDTQYF. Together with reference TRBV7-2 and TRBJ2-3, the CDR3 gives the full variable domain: GAGVSQSPSNKVTEKGKDVELRCDPISGHTALYWYRQSLGQGLEFLIYFQGNSAPDKSGLPSDRFSAERTGGSVSTLTIQRTQQEDSAVYLCASSLGRGLEYTDTQYFGPGTRLTVL.

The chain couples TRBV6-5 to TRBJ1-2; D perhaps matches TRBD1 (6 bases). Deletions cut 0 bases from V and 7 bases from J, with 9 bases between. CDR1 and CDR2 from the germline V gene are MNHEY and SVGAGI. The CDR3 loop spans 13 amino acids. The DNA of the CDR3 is TGTGCCAGCAGTTACTCAACCAGGGGTGGCTACACCTTC. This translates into CASSYSTRGGYTF.

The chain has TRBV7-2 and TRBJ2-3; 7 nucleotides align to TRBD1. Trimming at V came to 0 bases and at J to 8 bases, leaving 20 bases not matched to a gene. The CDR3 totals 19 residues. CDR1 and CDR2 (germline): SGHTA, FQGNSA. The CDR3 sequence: CASSLAPLTGSNSHGTQYF. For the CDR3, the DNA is TGTGCCAGCAGCTTAGCTCCCTTGACAGGGTCCAATTCTCACGGTACGCAGTATTTT.

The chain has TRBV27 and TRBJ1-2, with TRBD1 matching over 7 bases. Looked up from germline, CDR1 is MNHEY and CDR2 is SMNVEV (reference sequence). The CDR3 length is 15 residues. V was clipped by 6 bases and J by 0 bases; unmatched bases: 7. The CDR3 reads CASRAGGGANYGYTF. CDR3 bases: TGTGCCAGCAGAGCAGGGGGGGGTGCTAACTATGGCTACACCTTC.

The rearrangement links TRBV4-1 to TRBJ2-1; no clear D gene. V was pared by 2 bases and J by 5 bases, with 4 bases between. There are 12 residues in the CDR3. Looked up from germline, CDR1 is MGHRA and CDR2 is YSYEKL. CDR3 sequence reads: CASSQSNNEQFF. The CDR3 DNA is TGCGCCAGCAGCCAATCCAACAATGAGCAGTTCTTC.

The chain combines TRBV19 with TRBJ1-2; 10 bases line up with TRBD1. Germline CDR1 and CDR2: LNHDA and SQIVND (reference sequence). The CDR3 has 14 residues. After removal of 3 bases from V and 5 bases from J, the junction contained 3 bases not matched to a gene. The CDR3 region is CASSMGTGDYGYTF. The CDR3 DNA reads TGTGCCAGTAGTATGGGGACAGGGGATTATGGCTACACCTTC.

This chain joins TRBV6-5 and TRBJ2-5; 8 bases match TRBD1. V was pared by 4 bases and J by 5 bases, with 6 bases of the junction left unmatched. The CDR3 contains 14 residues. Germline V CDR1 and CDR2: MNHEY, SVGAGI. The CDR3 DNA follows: TGTGCCAGCAGTTTAGCAGGGGGCGGGGAGACCCAGTACTTC. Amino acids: CASSLAGGGETQYF.

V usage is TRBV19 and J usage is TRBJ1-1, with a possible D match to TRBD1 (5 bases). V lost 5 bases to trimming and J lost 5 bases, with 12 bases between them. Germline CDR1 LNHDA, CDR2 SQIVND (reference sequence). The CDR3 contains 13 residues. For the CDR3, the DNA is TGTGCCAGTAGTTTAGGGGCCAGGACTGAAGCTTTCTTT. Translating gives CASSLGARTEAFF.

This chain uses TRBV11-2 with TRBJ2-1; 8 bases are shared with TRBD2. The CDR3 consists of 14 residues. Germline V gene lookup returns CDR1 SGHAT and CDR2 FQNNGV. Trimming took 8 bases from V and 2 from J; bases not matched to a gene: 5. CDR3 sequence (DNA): TGTGCCAGCTGCAGACTAGCGACCTACAATGAGCAGTTCTTC. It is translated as CASCRLATYNEQFF.